The sequence of this T cell receptor beta chain was determined in a study of vaccination and CD4 T cells after COVID-19. V was pared by 4 bases and J by 2 bases, with 6 bases of the junction left unmatched. CDR3 size: 16 residues. CDR1 DFQATT and CDR2 SNEGSKA come from the germline V gene (reference sequence). MiXCR, applied by TCRdb to the PCR reads, yields one record per CDR3 protein. The table lists around 21,000 distinct CDR3 sequences, 45% to 70% of them singletons. The receptor was derived from a human donor who had recovered from COVID-19. This sample comprised CD4+ T cells from blood, obtained after SARS-CoV-2 vaccination. This chain uses TRBV20-1 with TRBJ2-7, with 15 bases aligning to TRBD2. The CDR3 nucleotides read TGCAGTGCTACCGGGACTAGCGGGAGGCCGACCTACGAGCAGTACTTC. This gives the protein CSATGTSGRPTYEQYF.